These 5 T cell receptor beta chains were sequenced from one sample in a study of CD8+CD57+ T cells in acquired aplastic anemia (dated by TCRdb to the late 2010s). The listed sequencing device is Illumina HiSeq 2000. Genomic DNA served as template for TCR beta VDJ combination and CDR3 sequence profiling. The raw public data were reprocessed by TCRdb itself: fastp quality trimming at Q25, MiXCR clonotype calling, in-frame beta chains only. Merged by CDR3 protein, the rows form single entries marked with the most common genes and DNA. In all, the sample holds 150,000 to 200,000 distinct CDR3 sequences, and roughly 47% of those were seen once. The ten biggest clones cover 0.85% to 1.3% of the sample. Input material: sorted CD4+, CD8+, or CD8+CD57+ T cells (not recorded which) from PBMCs. The receptor set was obtained from a human donor in good health.

This clonotype was detected many times. DNA of the CDR3: TGTGCCAGCAAATCCAGCCTAGCGAGAACCGGGGAGCTGTTTTTT. It is translated as CASKSSLARTGELFF. The chain links TRBV2 to TRBJ2-2; D may be TRBD2 (6 bases). Germline values: CDR1 SNHLY, CDR2 FYNNEI. Trimming removed 7 bases from V and 5 bases from J, with 17 bases in between. The CDR3 sequence is 15 residues long.

This clonotype was recorded a few times. A read error is possible here, since a much larger clone lies one base away. CDR3 nucleotides: TGTGCCAGCAGCCAAGGACAGGCAGGTCAGCCCCGGCATTTT. It yields the protein CASSQGQAGQPRHF. The chain recombines TRBV7-2 with TRBJ1-5; TRBD1 matches at 7 bases. Germline CDR1 reads SGHTA; CDR2 reads FQGNSA. There are 14 residues in the CDR3.

V usage is TRBV10-3 and J usage is TRBJ2-5; perhaps D is TRBD1 or TRBD2 (6 bases each). The CDR3 has 11 amino acids. V was pared by 6 bases and J by 5 bases, with 7 bases between. Per germline, CDR1 ENHRY and CDR2 SYGVKD. DNA for the CDR3: TGTGCCATCAGAGGGGGGGAGACCCAGTACTTC. This translates into CAIRGGETQYF.

The chain is built from TRBV7-2 and TRBJ1-1, with unresolved D. CDR3 length: 13 amino acids. The V and J ends lost 0 bases and 4 bases respectively, with 6 bases between them. Per germline, CDR1 SGHTA and CDR2 FQGNSA. As DNA, the CDR3 is TGTGCCAGCAGCTTAGCGGAGTTCACTGAAGCTTTCTTT. It translates to CASSLAEFTEAFF.

The CDR3 protein is CASSDPGLAVGELFF. CDR3 DNA sequence: TGCGCCAGCAGCGACCCGGGACTAGCAGTCGGGGAGCTGTTTTTT. The chain employs TRBV10-2 and TRBJ2-2, with 9 bases that match TRBD2. CDR3 length: 15 residues. Per the germline V gene, CDR1 is WSHSY and CDR2 is SAAADI. With 6 bases clipped from V and 7 bases from J, the junction kept 9 bases outside the gene matches.